This T cell receptor (beta chain) was obtained from a study of blood T cell repertoires in COVID-19. About the research overall: Acute and convalescent COVID-19 samples came from the United States, Italy and Spain.

The CDR3 has 15 amino acids. Germline lookup yields CDR1 MNHEY and CDR2 SVGAGI. V shed 8 bases and J shed 4 bases, with 21 bases lying between them. Generated by immunoSEQ multiplex PCR, the TCRdb table keeps only in-frame clones and is missing some. The table shows approximately 230,000 clones, with roughly 85% occurring only once. This TCR came from a young man who had recovered from COVID-19. V and J are TRBV6-5 and TRBJ2-7, with D possibly being TRBD1 (6 bases). Sequencing used peripheral blood. The CDR3 spells CASAFGAGDFYEQYF. In nucleotides, the CDR3 is TGTGCCAGCGCATTTGGGGCAGGGGATTTTTACGAGCAGTACTTC.